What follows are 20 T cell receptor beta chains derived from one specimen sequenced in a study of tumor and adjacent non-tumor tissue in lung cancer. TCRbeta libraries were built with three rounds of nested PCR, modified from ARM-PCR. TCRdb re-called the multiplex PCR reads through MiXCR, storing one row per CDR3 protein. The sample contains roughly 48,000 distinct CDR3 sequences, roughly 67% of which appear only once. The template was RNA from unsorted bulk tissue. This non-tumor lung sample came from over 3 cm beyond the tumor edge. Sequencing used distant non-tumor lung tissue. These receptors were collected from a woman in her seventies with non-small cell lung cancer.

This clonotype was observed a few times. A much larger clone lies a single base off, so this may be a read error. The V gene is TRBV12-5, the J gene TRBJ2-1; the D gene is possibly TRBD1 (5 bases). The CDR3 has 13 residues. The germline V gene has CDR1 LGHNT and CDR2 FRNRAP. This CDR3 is CASALTEYNEQSF. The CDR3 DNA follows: TGTGCTAGTGCCCTGACAGAATACAATGAGCAGTCCTTC.

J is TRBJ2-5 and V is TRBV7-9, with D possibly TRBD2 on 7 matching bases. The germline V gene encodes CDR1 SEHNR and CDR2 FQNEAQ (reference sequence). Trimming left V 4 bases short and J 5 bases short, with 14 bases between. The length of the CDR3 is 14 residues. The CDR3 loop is CASSYTGGRETQYF. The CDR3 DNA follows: TGTGCCAGCAGCTATACGGGGGGCCGGGAGACCCAGTACTTC.

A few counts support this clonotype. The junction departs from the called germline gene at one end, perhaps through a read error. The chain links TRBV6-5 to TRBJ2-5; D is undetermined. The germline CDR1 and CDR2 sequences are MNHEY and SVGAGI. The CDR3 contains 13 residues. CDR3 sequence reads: CTSSYGLRETQYF. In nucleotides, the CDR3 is TGTACCAGTAGTTACGGGCTACGGGAGACCCAGTACTTC.

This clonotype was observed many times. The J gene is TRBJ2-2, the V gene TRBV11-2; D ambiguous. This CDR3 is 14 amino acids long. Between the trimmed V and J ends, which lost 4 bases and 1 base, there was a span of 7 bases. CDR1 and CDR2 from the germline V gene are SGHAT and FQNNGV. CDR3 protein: CASSYSRNTGELFF. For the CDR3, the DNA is TGTGCCAGCAGCTACTCCAGGAACACCGGGGAGCTGTTTTTT.

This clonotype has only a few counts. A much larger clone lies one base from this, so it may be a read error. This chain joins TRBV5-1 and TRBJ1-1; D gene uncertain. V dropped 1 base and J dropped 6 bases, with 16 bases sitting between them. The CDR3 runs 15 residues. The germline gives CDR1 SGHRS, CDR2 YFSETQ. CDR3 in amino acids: CASSLLIRGNAEAFF. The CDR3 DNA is TGCGCCAGCAGCTTGTTGATCCGGGGAAACGCTGAAGCTTTCTTT.

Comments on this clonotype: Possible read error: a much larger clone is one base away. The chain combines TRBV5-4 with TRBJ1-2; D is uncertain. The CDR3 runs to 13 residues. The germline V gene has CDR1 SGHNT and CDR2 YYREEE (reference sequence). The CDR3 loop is CAGSLNGNYGYTF. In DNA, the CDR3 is TGTGCCGGCAGCTTGAACGGAAACTATGGCTACACCTTC.

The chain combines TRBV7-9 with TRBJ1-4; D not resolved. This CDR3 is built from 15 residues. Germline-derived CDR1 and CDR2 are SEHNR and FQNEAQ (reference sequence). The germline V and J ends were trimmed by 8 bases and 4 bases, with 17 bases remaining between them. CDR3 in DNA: TGTGCCAGCGGATTAAGGATAGCAAATAATGAAAAACTGTTTTTT. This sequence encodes CASGLRIANNEKLFF.

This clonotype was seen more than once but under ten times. The CDR3 protein is CSASALTDSYEQYF. CDR3 nucleotides: TGCAGTGCTAGTGCCCTTACTGATTCCTACGAGCAGTACTTC. This rearrangement joins TRBV20-1 to TRBJ2-7; D is unclear. Trimming left V 3 bases short and J 1 base short, with 13 bases between. In germline, CDR1 is DFQATT, CDR2 SNEGSKA (reference sequence). This CDR3 has 14 amino acids.

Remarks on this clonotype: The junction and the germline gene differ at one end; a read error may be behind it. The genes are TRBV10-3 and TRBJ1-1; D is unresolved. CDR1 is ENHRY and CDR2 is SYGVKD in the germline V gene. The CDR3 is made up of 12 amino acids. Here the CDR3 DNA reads TGTGCCATCAGTGACTTTAAGGCGGTTGCTCTCTTT. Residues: CAISDFKAVALF.

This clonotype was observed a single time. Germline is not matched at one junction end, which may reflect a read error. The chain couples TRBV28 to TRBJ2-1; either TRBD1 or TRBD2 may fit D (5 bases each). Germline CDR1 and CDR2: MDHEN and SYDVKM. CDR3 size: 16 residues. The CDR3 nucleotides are TGTGCCAGCAGTGGGGCTGTTTGGGCCGGGGCCAATGGGCAGTTCTTC. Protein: CASSGAVWAGANGQFF.

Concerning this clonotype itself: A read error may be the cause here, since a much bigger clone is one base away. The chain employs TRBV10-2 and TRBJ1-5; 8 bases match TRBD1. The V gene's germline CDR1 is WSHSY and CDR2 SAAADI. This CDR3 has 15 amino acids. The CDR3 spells CASCDGRTGYQPQHF. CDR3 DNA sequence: TGCGCCAGCTGTGATGGGAGGACAGGGTATCAGCCCCAGCATTTT.

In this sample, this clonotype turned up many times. The CDR3, as DNA: TGCGCCAGCAGCTTGGTGGTGGGTGAAGCTTTCTTT. It yields the protein CASSLVVGEAFF. The rearrangement links TRBV5-1 to TRBJ1-1; no clear D. The V gene's germline CDR1 is SGHRS and CDR2 YFSETQ. Trimming left V 0 bases short and J 7 bases short, with 7 bases between. The CDR3 contains 12 residues.

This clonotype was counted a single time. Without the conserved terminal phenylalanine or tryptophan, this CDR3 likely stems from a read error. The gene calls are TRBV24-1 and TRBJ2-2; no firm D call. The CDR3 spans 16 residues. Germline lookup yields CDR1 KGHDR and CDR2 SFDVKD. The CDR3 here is CTTSENIGRRTGELFV. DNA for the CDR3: TGTACCACCAGTGAGAATATAGGCAGACGAACCGGGGAGCTGTTTGTT.

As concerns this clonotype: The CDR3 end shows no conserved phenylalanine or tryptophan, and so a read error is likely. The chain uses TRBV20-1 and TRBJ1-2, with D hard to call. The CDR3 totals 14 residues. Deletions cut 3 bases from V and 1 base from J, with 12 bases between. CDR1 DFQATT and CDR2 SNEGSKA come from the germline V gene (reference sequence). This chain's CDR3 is CSASANNINYGYTL. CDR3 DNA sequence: TGCAGTGCTAGCGCCAACAACATTAACTATGGCTACACCTTA.

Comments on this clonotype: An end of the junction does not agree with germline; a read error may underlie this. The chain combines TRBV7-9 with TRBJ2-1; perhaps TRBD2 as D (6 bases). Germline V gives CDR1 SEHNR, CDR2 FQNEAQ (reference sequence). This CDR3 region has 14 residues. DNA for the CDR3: TGTGCCAGCAGTTCGACTAGAGGAGGCAATAAGCAGTTCTTC. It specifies CASSSTRGGNKQFF.

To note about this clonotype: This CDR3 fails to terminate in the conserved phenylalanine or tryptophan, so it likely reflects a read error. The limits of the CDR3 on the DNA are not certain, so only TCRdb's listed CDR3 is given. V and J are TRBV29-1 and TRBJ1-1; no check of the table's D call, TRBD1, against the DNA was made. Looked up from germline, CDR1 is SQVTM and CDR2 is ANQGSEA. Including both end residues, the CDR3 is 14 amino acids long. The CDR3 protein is CSAKTGAVSTEALV.

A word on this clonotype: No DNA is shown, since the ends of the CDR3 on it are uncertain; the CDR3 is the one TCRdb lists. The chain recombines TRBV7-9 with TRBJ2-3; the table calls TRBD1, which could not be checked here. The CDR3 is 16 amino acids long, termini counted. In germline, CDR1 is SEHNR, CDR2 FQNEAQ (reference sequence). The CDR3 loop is CASSPWGQGSTDTKYF.

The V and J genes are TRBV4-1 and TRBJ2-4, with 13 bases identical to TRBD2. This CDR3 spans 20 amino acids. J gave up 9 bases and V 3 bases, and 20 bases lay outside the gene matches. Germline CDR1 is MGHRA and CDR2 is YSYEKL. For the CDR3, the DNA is TGCGCCAGCAGCCACGTTCTGGTGGTCCGGACTAGCGGGAGAGGTGGCATTCAGTACTTC. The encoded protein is CASSHVLVVRTSGRGGIQYF.

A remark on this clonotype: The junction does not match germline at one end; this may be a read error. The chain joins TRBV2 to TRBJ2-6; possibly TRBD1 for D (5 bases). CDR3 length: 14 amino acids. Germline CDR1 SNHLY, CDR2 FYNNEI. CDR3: CAKQTHSGANVLTF. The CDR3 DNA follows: TGTGCCAAACAGACTCACTCTGGGGCCAACGTTCTGACTTTC.

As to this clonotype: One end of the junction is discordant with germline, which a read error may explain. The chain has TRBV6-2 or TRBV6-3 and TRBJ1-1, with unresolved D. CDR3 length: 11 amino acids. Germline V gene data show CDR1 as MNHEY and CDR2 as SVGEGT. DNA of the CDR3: TGTGTCAGCAGTTACGGCACTGAAGTTTTCTTT. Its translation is CVSSYGTEVFF.